This TCR beta chain was identified during a study of T cells in pancreatic ductal adenocarcinoma. Here immunoSEQ multiplex PCR was the method, and the copy in TCRdb shows in-frame clones only, minus some. Found here are 15,000 to 20,000 clones, about nine tenths of them singletons; the top ten hold around 0.94%. Surgery without prior neoadjuvant therapy was the treatment of the selected pancreatic ductal adenocarcinoma patients. The sample comprised PBMCs. This TCR was recovered from a human donor with pancreatic ductal adenocarcinoma.

The chain's CDR3 is CASMGRGNGYTF. For the CDR3, the DNA is TGTGCCAGTATGGGCAGGGGGAATGGCTACACCTTC. This chain connects TRBV28 to TRBJ1-2; 7 positions match TRBD1. The CDR3 is 12 residues long. The germline gives CDR1 MDHEN, CDR2 SYDVKM. J was trimmed by 6 bases and V by 9 bases; bases with no gene match: 7.